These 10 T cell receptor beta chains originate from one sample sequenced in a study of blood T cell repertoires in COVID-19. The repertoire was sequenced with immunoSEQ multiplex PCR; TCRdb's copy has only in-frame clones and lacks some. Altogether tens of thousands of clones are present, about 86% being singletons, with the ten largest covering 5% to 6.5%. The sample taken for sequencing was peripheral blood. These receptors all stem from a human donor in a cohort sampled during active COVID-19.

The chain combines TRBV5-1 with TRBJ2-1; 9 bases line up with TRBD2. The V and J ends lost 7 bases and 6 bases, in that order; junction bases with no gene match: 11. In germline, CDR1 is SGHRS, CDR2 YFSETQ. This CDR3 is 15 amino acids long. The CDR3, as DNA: TGCGCCAGCGGCGTCGGCGGGAGGGCGGGCAATGAGCAGTTCTTC. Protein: CASGVGGRAGNEQFF.

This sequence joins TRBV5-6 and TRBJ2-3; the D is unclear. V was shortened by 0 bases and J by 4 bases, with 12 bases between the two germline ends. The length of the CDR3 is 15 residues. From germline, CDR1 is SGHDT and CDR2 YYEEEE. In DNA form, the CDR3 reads TGTGCCAGCAGCTTGGGCTTATTCGGGTCAGATACGCAGTATTTT. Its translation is CASSLGLFGSDTQYF.

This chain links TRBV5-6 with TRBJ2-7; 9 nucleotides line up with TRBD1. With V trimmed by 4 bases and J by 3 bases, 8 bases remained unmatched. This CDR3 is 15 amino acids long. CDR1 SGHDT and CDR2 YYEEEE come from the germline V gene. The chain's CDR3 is CASSVGQGIIYEQYF. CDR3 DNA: TGTGCCAGCAGCGTGGGACAGGGTATAATCTACGAGCAGTACTTC.

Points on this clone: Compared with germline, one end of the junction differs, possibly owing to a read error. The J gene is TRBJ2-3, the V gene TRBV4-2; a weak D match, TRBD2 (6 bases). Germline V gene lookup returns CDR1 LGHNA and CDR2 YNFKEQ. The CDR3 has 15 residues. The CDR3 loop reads CASTQRRDPTDTQYF. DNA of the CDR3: TGTGCCAGCACCCAAAGGAGGGACCCCACAGATACGCAGTATTTT.

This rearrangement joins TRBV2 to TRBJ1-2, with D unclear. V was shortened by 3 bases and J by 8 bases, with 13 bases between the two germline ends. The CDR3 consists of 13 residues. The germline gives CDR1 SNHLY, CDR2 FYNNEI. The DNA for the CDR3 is TGTGCCAGCAGTGACGATGGAGGTAGCGGCTACACCTTC. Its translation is CASSDDGGSGYTF.

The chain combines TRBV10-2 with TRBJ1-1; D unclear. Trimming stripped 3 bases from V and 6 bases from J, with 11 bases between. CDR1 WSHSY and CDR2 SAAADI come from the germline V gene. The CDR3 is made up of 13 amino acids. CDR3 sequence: CASSDQVLAEAFF. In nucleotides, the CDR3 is TGCGCCAGCAGTGACCAGGTTTTGGCTGAAGCTTTCTTT.

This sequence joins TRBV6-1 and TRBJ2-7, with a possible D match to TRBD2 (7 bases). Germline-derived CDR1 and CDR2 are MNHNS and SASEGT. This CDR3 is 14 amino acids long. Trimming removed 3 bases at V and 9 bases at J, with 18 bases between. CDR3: CASSEGPNGGPQYF. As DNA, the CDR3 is TGTGCCAGCAGTGAGGGACCTAACGGGGGGCCGCAGTACTTC.

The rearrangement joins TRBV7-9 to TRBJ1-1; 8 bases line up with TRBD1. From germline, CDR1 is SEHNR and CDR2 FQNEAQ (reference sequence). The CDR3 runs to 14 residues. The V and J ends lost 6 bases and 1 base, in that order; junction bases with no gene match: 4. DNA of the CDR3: TGTGCCAGCAGGCAACAGGGGGAGAACACTGAAGCTTTCTTT. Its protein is CASRQQGENTEAFF.

The CDR3 nucleotides read TGCGCCAGCAGTAAAGGACAGGGGAAAAGCAATCAGCCCCAGCATTTT. Translation: CASSKGQGKSNQPQHF. The gene calls are TRBV10-1 and TRBJ1-5, with 9 bases lining up with TRBD1. The CDR3 length is 16 residues. Germline CDR1 is WNHNN and CDR2 is SYGVQD (reference sequence). V shed 5 bases, J shed 1 base, and the junction held 6 bases outside the gene matches.

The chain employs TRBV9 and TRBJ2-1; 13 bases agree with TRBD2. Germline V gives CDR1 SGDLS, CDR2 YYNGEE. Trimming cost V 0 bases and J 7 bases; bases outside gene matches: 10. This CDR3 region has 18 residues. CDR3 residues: CASSVARTSGRSANEQFF. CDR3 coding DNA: TGTGCCAGCAGCGTAGCCCGGACTAGCGGGAGATCTGCGAATGAGCAGTTCTTC.